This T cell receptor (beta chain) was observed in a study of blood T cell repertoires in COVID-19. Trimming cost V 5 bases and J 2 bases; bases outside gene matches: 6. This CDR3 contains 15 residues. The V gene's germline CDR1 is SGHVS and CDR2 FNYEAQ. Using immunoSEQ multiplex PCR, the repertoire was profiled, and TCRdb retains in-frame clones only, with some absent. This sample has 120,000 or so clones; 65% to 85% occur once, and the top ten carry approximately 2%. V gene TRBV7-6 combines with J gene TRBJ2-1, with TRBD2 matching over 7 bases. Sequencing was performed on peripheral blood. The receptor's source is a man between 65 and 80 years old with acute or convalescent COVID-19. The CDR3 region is CASSLERGTYNEQFF. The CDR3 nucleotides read TGTGCCAGCAGCCTCGAGCGGGGAACCTACAATGAGCAGTTCTTC.